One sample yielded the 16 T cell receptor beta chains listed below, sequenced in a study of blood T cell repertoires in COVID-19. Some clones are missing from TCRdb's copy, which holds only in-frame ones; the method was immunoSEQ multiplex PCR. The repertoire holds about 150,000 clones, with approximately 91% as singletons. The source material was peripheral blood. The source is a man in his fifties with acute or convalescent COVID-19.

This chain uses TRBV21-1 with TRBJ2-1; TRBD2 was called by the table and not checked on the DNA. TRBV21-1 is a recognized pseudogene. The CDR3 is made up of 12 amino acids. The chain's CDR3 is CDRAGALNEQFF. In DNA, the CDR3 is TGTGACCGGGCGGGAGCCTTGAATGAGCAGTTCTTC.

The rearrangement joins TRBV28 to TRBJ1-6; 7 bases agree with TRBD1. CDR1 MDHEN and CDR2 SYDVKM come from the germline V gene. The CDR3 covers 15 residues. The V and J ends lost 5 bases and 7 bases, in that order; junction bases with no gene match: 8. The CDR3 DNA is TGTGCCAGCAGTCTCAACAGGGGACGAAATTCACCCCTCCACTTT. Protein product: CASSLNRGRNSPLHF.

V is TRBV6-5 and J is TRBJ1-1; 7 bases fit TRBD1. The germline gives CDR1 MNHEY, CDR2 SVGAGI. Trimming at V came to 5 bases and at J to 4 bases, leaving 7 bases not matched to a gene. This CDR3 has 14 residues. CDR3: CASSKTGVGTEAFF. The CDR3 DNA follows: TGTGCCAGCAGTAAAACAGGGGTGGGCACTGAAGCTTTCTTT.

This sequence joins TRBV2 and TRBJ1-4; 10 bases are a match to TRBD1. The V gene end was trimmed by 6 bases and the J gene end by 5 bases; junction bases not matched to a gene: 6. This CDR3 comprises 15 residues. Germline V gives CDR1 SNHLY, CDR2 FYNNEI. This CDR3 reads CASSWDRGENEKLFF. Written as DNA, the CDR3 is TGTGCCAGCAGCTGGGACAGGGGAGAGAATGAAAAACTGTTTTTT. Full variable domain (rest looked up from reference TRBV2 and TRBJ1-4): EPEVTQTPSHQVTQMGQEVILRCVPISNHLYFYWYRQILGQKVEFLVSFYNNEISEKSEIFDDQFSVERPDGSNFTLKIRSTKLEDSAMYFCASSWDRGENEKLFFGSGTQLSVL.

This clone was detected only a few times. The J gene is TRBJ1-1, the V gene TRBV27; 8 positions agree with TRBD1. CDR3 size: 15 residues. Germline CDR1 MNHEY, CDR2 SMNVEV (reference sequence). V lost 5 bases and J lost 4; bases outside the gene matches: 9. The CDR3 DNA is TGTGCCAGCAGTCCCAACAGGGGGGAAGGCACTGAAGCTTTCTTT. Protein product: CASSPNRGEGTEAFF.

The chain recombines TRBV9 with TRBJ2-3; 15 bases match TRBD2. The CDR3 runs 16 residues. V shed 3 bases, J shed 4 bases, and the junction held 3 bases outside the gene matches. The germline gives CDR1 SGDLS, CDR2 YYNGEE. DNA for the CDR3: TGTGCCAGCAGCGCCAGGACTAGCGGGGGGGCAGATACGCAGTATTTT. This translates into CASSARTSGGADTQYF.

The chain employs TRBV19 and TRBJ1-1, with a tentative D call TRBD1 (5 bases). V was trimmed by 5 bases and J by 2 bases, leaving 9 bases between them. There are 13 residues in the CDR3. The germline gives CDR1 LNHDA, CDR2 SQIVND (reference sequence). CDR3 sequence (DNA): TGTGCCAGTAGTGTCACAGGAAACACTGAAGCTTTCTTT. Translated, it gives CASSVTGNTEAFF.

For the CDR3, the DNA is TGCAGCGCAGGACTAGCGGGAGCCGGGGAGCTGTTTTTT. Translation gives CSAGLAGAGELFF. The chain links TRBV29-1 to TRBJ2-2, with 13 bases aligning to TRBD2. The CDR3 is made up of 13 amino acids. Trimming cost V 7 bases and J 6 bases; bases outside gene matches: 2. The germline CDR1 and CDR2 sequences are SQVTM and ANQGSEA.

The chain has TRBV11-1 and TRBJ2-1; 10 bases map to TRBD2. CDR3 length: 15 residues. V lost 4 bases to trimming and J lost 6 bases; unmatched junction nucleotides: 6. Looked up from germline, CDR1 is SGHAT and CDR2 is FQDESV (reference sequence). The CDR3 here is CASSSSGRAFNEQFF. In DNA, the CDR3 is TGTGCCAGCAGCTCGAGCGGGAGGGCATTCAATGAGCAGTTCTTC. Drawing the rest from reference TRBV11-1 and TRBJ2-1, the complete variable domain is EAEVAQSPRYKITEKSQAVAFWCDPISGHATLYWYRQILGQGPELLVQFQDESVVDDSQLPKDRFSAERLKGVDSTLKIQPAELGDSAMYLCASSSSGRAFNEQFFGPGTRLTVL.

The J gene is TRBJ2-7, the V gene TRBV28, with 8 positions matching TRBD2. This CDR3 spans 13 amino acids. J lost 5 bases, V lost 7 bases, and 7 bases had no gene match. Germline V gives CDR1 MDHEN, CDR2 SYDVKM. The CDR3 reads CASKIGGADEQYF. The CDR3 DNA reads TGTGCCAGCAAAATCGGGGGGGCCGACGAGCAGTACTTC.

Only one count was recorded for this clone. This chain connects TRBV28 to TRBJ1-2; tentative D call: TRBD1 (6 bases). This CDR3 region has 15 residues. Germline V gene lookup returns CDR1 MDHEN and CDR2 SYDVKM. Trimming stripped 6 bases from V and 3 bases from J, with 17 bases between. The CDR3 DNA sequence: TGTGCCAGCAGATTACGAGGGGGAAAAGACTATGGCTACACCTTC. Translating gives CASRLRGGKDYGYTF.

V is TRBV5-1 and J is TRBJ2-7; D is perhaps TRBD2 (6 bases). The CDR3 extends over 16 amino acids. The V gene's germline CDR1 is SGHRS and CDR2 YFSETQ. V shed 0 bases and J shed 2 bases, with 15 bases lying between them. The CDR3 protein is CASSLAMGGSPYEQYF. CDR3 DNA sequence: TGCGCCAGCAGCTTGGCCATGGGAGGTAGCCCCTACGAGCAGTACTTC. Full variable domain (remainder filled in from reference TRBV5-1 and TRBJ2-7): KAGVTQTPRYLIKTRGQQVTLSCSPISGHRSVSWYQQTPGQGLQFLFEYFSETQRNKGNFPGRFSGRQFSNSRSEMNVSTLELGDSALYLCASSLAMGGSPYEQYFGPGTRLTVT.

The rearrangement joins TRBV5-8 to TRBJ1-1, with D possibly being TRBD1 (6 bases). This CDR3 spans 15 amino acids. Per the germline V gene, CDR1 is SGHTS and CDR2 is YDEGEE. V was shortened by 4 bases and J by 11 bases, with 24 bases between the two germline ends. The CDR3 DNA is TGTGCCAGCAGCACAGCGGACAGCTCGGTCCGTGGGGCTTTCTTT. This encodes CASSTADSSVRGAFF.

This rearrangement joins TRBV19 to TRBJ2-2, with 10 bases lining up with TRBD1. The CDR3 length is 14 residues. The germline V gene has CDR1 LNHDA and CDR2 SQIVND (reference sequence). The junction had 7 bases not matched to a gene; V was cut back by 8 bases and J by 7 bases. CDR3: CASSMDRGYGELFF. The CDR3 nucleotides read TGTGCCAGTTCCATGGACAGGGGGTACGGGGAGCTGTTTTTT.

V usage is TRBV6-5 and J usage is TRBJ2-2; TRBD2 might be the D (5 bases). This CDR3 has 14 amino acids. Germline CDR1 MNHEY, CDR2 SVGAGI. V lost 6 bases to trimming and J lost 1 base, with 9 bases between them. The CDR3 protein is CASRRELNTGELFF. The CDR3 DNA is TGTGCCAGCAGGAGGGAGTTGAACACCGGGGAGCTGTTTTTT.

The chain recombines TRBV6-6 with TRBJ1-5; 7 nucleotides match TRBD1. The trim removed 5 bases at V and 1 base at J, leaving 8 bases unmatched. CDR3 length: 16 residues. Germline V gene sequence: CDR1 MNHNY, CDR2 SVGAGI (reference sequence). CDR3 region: CASSLRDRPSNQPQHF. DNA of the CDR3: TGTGCCAGCAGTCTCCGGGACAGACCCAGCAATCAGCCCCAGCATTTT.